A selection of T cell receptor beta chains follows, all from one sample in a study of a mutant IDH1 vaccine in newly diagnosed glioma. Measured with immunoSEQ multiplex PCR; TCRdb has only the in-frame clones, and not every one. Of tens of thousands of clones detected, roughly 85% appear once; the ten largest clones hold roughly 6.8%. This specimen consisted of PBMCs, obtained from a glioma patient treated with radiotherapy, temozolomide or both. Source of these receptors: a woman between 45 and 60 years old with glioma. Both conserved end residues are part of each CDR3. A D gene is named only where the DNA matches it firmly. A row's size may be missing; if present it is once, few, many or a size class.

CDR3,DNA,size,D,J,V
CASSAGNSNYGYTF,TGTGCCAGCAGTGCGGGGAACTCTAACTATGGCTACACCTTC,NA,NA,TRBJ1-2,TRBV2
CASSLGQYRDTQYF,TGCGCCAGCAGCTTGGGACAGTATAGAGATACGCAGTATTTT,NA,NA,TRBJ2-3,TRBV5-1
CASSLEDSGASYEQYF,TGTGCCAGCAGCTTAGAAGATAGCGGGGCATCCTACGAGCAGTACTTC,NA,TRBD2,TRBJ2-7,TRBV7-6
CASGQQTGRETQYF,TGTGCTAGTGGTCAGCAGACTGGGAGGGAGACCCAGTACTTC,NA,NA,TRBJ2-5,TRBV12-5
CASSIVGGATNEKLFF,TGTGCCAGTAGTATCGTGGGGGGAGCAACTAATGAAAAACTGTTTTTT,once,NA,TRBJ1-4,TRBV19
CASSLRQGTYEQYF,TGTGCCAGCTCACTACGACAGGGAACCTACGAGCAGTACTTC,NA,TRBD1,TRBJ2-7,TRBV18
CASSLAGGTEAFF,TGTGCCAGCAGCTTAGCGGGGGGCACTGAAGCTTTCTTT,NA,NA,TRBJ1-1,TRBV11-3
CASSPVVGDTEAFF,TGTGCCAGCAGCCCGGTTGTTGGGGACACTGAAGCTTTCTTT,NA,NA,TRBJ1-1,TRBV7-8
CASSEIRGTEAFF,TGTGCCAGTAGTGAAATCAGGGGCACTGAAGCTTTCTTT,once,NA,TRBJ1-1,TRBV19
CASSLVAPGAALHF,TGTGCCAGCAGCTTGGTTGCCCCTGGGGCGGCCCTCCACTTT,few,NA,TRBJ1-6,TRBV5-6
CASSQDREQVYGYTF,TGCGCCAGCAGCCAAGATCGCGAACAGGTCTATGGCTACACCTTC,NA,NA,TRBJ1-2,TRBV4-1
CASSLLGQFDYGYTF,TGTGCCAGCAGCTTGTTGGGACAGTTTGATTATGGCTACACCTTC,NA,TRBD1,TRBJ1-2,TRBV5-8
CATSSWWIGKDSSYNEQFF,TGTGCCACCAGTTCTTGGTGGATAGGTAAAGACAGCTCCTACAATGAGCAGTTCTTC,NA,NA,TRBJ2-1,TRBV15
CASSWGANTEAFF,TGTGCCAGCAGCTGGGGGGCGAACACTGAAGCTTTCTTT,NA,NA,TRBJ1-1,TRBV7-2
CASSPRDSVNTEAFF,TGTGCCAGCTCACCACGTGATTCGGTGAACACTGAAGCTTTCTTT,NA,NA,TRBJ1-1,TRBV18
CASSADGPYGYTF,TGTGCCAGCAGTGCAGACGGGCCCTATGGCTACACCTTC,NA,NA,TRBJ1-2,TRBV25-1
CASSLGGNAVDGYTF,TGCGCCAGCAGCTTGGGCGGGAACGCTGTAGATGGCTACACCTTC,NA,NA,TRBJ1-2,TRBV5-1
CAISGGAGNTGELFF,TGTGCCATCAGTGGGGGGGCTGGGAACACCGGGGAGCTGTTTTTT,NA,NA,TRBJ2-2,TRBV10-3
CASSLEGRRGAFF,TGTGCCAGCAGCTTAGAAGGCAGGAGGGGAGCTTTCTTT,NA,NA,TRBJ1-1,TRBV7-9
CASIDGTYTEAFF,TGTGCCAGTATCGACGGTACTTACACTGAAGCTTTCTTT,NA,NA,TRBJ1-1,TRBV19
CASSIAPTSGGEQFF,TGTGCCAGTAGTATAGCCCCGACTAGCGGGGGGGAGCAGTTCTTC,few,TRBD2,TRBJ2-1,TRBV19
CAKGGQGSVESNQPQHF,TGTGCCAAGGGGGGACAGGGGAGTGTGGAAAGCAATCAGCCCCAGCATTTT,NA,TRBD1,TRBJ1-5,TRBV6-4
CASSPGQKYGYTF,TGTGCCAGTTCTCCGGGACAAAAATATGGCTACACCTTC,NA,NA,TRBJ1-2,TRBV19
CASSVEGQGGGELFF,TGTGCCAGCAGCGTAGAGGGACAGGGAGGAGGGGAGCTGTTTTTT,NA,TRBD1,TRBJ2-2,TRBV9
CASSLWTGVGTEAFF,TGTGCCAGCAGTCTCTGGACAGGGGTCGGCACTGAAGCTTTCTTT,NA,TRBD1,TRBJ1-1,TRBV6-5
CASILNEKLFF,TGTGCCAGCATCCTAAACGAAAAACTGTTTTTT,NA,NA,TRBJ1-4,TRBV7-3
CASSKLGDTEAFF,TGTGCCAGCAGTAAGCTAGGAGACACTGAAGCTTTCTTT,NA,NA,TRBJ1-1,TRBV27
CASSVAPAGENIQYF,TGTGCCAGCAGCGTAGCCCCAGCGGGGGAAAACATTCAGTACTTC,NA,TRBD2,TRBJ2-4,TRBV9
CASSPRQGGQPQHF,TGTGCCAGCAGCCCTCGACAGGGGGGTCAGCCCCAGCATTTT,NA,TRBD1,TRBJ1-5,TRBV7-8
CASSPGLRSTDTQYF,TGTGCCAGCAGCCCCGGACTAAGGAGCACAGATACGCAGTATTTT,NA,NA,TRBJ2-3,TRBV7-6
CASSQDASGSYNEQFF,TGCGCCAGCAGCCAAGATGCTAGCGGGTCTTACAATGAGCAGTTCTTC,NA,TRBD2,TRBJ2-1,TRBV4-1
CASSQVDRGPSYGYTF,TGCGCCAGCAGCCAAGTGGACAGGGGACCATCCTATGGCTACACCTTC,NA,TRBD1,TRBJ1-2,TRBV4-3
CASSLAGTVTKRHYGYTF,TGTGCCAGCAGCTTAGCCGGGACAGTAACAAAGAGGCACTATGGCTACACCTTC,NA,TRBD1,TRBJ1-2,TRBV5-6